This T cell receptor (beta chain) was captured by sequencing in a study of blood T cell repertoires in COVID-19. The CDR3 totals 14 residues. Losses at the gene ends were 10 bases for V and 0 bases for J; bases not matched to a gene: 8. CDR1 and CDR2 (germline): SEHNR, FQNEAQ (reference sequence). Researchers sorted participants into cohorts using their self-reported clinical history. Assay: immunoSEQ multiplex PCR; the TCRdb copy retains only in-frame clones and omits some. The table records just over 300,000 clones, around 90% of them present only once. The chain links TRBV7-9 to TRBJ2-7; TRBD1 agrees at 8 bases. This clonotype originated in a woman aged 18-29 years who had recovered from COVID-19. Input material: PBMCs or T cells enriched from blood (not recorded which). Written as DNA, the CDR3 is TGTGCCACGCAGGGGGCGTCAAGCTCCTACGAGCAGTACTTC. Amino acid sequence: CATQGASSSYEQYF.